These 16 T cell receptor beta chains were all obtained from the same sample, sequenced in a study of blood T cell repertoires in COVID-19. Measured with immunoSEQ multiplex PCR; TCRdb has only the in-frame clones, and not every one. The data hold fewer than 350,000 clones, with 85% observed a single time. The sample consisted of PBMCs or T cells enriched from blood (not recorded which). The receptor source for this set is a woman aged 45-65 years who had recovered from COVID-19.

The CDR3 protein is CASSSDTPQPQHF. CDR3 bases: TGTGCCAGCAGTTCGGACACGCCGCAGCCCCAGCATTTT. This chain connects TRBV5-5 to TRBJ1-5; D might be TRBD1 (5 bases). Trimming removed 5 bases at V and 7 bases at J, with 13 bases between. Germline V gene lookup returns CDR1 SGHKS and CDR2 YYEKEE (reference sequence). The length of the CDR3 is 13 residues.

The CDR3 DNA reads as TGTGCCTGGAGTGTAGGCGGGGGGGCAGATACGCAGTATTTT. Protein product: CAWSVGGGADTQYF. V and J are TRBV30 and TRBJ2-3; TRBD2 aligns across 9 bases. After removal of 0 bases from V and 4 bases from J, the junction contained 2 bases not matched to a gene. CDR3 length equals 14 residues. Germline V lookup: CDR1 GTSNPN, CDR2 SVGIG (reference sequence). The full variable domain, rest sourced from reference TRBV30 and TRBJ2-3, is SQTIHQWPATLVQPVGSPLSLECTVEGTSNPNLYWYRQAAGRGLQLLFYSVGIGQISSEVPQNLSASRPQDRQFILSSKKLLLSDSGFYLCAWSVGGGADTQYFGPGTRLTVL.

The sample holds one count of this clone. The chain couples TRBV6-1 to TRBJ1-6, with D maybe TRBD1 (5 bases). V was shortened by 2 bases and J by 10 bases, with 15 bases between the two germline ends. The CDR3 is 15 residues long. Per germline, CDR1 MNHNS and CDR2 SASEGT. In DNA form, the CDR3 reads TGTGCCAGCAGTGAAAAGGACCTCCGGGGGTCACCCCTCCACTTT. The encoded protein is CASSEKDLRGSPLHF.

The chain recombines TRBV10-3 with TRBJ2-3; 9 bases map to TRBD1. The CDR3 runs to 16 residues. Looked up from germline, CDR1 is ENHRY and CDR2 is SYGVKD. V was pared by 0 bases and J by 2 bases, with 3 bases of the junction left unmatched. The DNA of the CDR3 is TGTGCCATCAGTGAGTCGATACAGGGGGCCACAGATACGCAGTATTTT. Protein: CAISESIQGATDTQYF.

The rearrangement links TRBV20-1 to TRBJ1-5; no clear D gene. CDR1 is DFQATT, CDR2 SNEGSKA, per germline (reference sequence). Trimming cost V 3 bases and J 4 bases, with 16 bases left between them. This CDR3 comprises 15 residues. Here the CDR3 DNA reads TGCAGTGCTAGTAGGTATCGGGGAGGGAATCAGCCCCAGCATTTT. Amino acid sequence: CSASRYRGGNQPQHF.

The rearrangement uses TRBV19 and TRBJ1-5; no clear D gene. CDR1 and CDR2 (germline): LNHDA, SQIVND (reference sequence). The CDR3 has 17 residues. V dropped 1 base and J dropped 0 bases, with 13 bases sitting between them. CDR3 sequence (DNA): TGTGCCAGTAGTATAGCCCGGTCCCTCTATAGCAATCAGCCCCAGCATTTT. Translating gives CASSIARSLYSNQPQHF.

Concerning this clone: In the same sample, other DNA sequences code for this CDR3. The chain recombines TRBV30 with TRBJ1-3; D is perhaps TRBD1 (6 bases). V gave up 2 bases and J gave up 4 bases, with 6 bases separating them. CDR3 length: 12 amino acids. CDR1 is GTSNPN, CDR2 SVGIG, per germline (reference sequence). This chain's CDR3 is CAWSRGGNTIYF. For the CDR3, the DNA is TGTGCCTGGAGTAGGGGGGGAAACACCATATATTTT.

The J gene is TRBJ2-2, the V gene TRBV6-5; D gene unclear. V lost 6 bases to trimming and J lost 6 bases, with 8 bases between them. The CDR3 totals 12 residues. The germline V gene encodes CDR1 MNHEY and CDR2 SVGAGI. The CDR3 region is CASRDWSGELFF. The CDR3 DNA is TGTGCCAGCAGAGACTGGTCCGGGGAGCTGTTTTTT.

CDR3 sequence (DNA): TGTGCCACCAGTGATCCGGGGTTCCCCCAAGAGACCCAGTACTTC. It encodes CATSDPGFPQETQYF. This sequence joins TRBV24-1 and TRBJ2-5, with D perhaps matching TRBD2 (5 bases). V lost 3 bases and J lost 1, with 11 bases in between. This CDR3 has 15 residues. Per the germline V gene, CDR1 is KGHDR and CDR2 is SFDVKD.

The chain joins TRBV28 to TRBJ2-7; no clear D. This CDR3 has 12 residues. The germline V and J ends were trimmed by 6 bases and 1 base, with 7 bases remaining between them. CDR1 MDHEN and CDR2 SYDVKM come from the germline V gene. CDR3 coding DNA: TGTGCCAGCAGGTATAGTTCCTACGAGCAGTACTTC. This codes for CASRYSSYEQYF.

The CDR3 here is CASSQVSGNEQYF. Written as DNA, the CDR3 is TGTGCCAGCAGCCAAGTGTCGGGGAACGAGCAGTACTTC. The rearrangement uses TRBV3-1 (or the pseudogene TRBV3-2) and TRBJ2-7, with D perhaps TRBD2 (5 bases). The CDR3 loop spans 13 amino acids. Trimming cost V 1 base and J 5 bases, with 9 bases left between them. Germline V lookup: CDR1 LGHDT, CDR2 YNNKEL (reference sequence).

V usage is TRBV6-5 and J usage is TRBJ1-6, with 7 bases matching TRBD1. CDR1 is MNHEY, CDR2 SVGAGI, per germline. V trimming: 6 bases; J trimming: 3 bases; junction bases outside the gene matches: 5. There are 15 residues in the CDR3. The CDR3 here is CASRDRDSYNSPLHF. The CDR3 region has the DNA TGTGCCAGCAGAGACCGGGACAGCTATAATTCACCCCTCCACTTT.

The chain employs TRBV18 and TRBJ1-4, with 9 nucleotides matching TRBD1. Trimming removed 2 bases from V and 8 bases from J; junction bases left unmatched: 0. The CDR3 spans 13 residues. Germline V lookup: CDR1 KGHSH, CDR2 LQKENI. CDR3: CASSPGTGEKLFF. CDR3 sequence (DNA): TGTGCCAGCTCACCAGGGACAGGGGAAAAACTGTTTTTT.

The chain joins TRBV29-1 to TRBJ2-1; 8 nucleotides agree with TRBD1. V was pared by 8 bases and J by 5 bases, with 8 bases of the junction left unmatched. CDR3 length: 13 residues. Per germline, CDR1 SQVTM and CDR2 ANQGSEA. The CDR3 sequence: CSTGQGRDNEQFF. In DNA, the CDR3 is TGCAGCACCGGACAGGGACGGGACAATGAGCAGTTCTTC.

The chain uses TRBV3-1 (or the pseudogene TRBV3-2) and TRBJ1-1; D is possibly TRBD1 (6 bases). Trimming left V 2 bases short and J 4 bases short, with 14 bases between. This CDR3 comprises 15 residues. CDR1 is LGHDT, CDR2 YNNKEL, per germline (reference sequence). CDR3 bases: TGTGCCAGCAGCCAATTGGGGGGCGGGAGCACTGAAGCTTTCTTT. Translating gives CASSQLGGGSTEAFF.

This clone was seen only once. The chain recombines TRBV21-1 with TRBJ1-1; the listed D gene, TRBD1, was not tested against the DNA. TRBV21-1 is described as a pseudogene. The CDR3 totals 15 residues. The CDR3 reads CASSSIQAMNTEAFF. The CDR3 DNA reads TGTGCCAGCAGCTCAATACAGGCTATGAACACTGAAGCTTTCTTT.